This TCR beta chain is drawn from a study of blood T cell repertoires in COVID-19. Profiling relied on immunoSEQ multiplex PCR, and the TCRdb table lists in-frame clones only, not all of them. The sample gives about 480,000 clones, about 88% of which show up once; 7.8% is in the top ten. Germline CDR1 is SGHRS and CDR2 is YFSETQ. The CDR3 runs to 17 residues. V was pared by 4 bases and J by 0 bases, with 19 bases between. The chain recombines TRBV5-1 with TRBJ1-1; a possible D gene is TRBD1 (6 bases). The receptor comes from a woman aged 45-65 years with COVID-19, enrolled during active disease. The specimen was peripheral blood. The DNA for the CDR3 is TGCGCCAGCAGCCCTCTTGGCAGGGGCCTTATGAACACTGAAGCTTTCTTT. It translates to CASSPLGRGLMNTEAFF.